Listed below are T cell receptor beta chains from one sample, sequenced in a study of beta chain features in type 1 diabetes. TCRdb keeps only in-frame clones here, not all; method: immunoSEQ multiplex PCR. The repertoire has fewer than 650,000 clones, around a sixth of them found once; the top ten carry about 0.097%. Sequenced material: naive CD4+ T cells from blood. The receptor set was obtained from a man younger than 35 in good health. Both conserved end residues are part of each CDR3. D genes are given only for firm matches. The size field is filled for only some rows; it gives once, few, many or a size class.

D	V	J	size	DNA	CDR3
TRBD1	TRBV5-6	TRBJ2-7	-	TGTGCCAGCAGCATGTGGACAGGTATCTACGAGCAGTACTTC	CASSMWTGIYEQYF
-	TRBV9	TRBJ1-6	-	TGTGCCAGCAGCGTAAGCCCGAGCTCCTATAATTCACCCCTCCACTTT	CASSVSPSSYNSPLHF
-	TRBV30	TRBJ1-2	-	TGTGCCTGGAGTGGGCGAGGGGGTTCTAACTATGGCTACACCTTC	CAWSGRGGSNYGYTF
TRBD1	TRBV27	TRBJ2-7	-	TGTGCCAGCAGACCGGGACAGGGGTCCCACGAGCAGTACTTC	CASRPGQGSHEQYF
TRBD2	TRBV5-4	TRBJ2-3	-	TGTGCCAGCAGCTTGGCCGTGAGGCTAGCGGACACAGATACGCAGTATTTT	CASSLAVRLADTDTQYF
TRBD1	TRBV7-7	TRBJ2-7	-	TGTGCTAGCAGCTTAGCCGGGACAGGACTCTCCTACGAGCAGTACTTC	CASSLAGTGLSYEQYF
-	TRBV6-6	TRBJ2-5	few	TGTGCCAGCAGTTACGAGGGGCATCTACAAGAGACCCAGTACTTC	CASSYEGHLQETQYF
TRBD2	TRBV7-9	TRBJ2-3	-	TGTGCCAGCAGCCCCCCGGGGCTAGCGGGACCCGATACGCAGTATTTT	CASSPPGLAGPDTQYF
-	TRBV7-2	TRBJ2-5	few	TGTGCCAGCAGCCCGCAGGGTCCTGAGACCCAGTACTTC	CASSPQGPETQYF
TRBD1	TRBV19	TRBJ2-7	-	TGTGCCAGTAGTCCGACCCCGGGACAGCGAACATACGAGCAGTACTTC	CASSPTPGQRTYEQYF
TRBD2	TRBV9	TRBJ2-3	few	TGTGCCAGCAGCTCCAGACTAGCGGGATTAGATACGCAGTATTTT	CASSSRLAGLDTQYF
TRBD2	TRBV19	TRBJ2-1	-	TGTGCCAGTAGGGCCGGACTAGCTCGGTACAATGAGCAGTTCTTC	CASRAGLARYNEQFF
TRBD1	TRBV5-1	TRBJ1-1	-	TGCGCCAGCAGCTTGGCCGGGACAGGGAGACGGACTGAAGCTTTCTTT	CASSLAGTGRRTEAFF
-	TRBV27	TRBJ2-3	-	TGTGCCAGCAGTTTAAGCGCAGGGACCATTCGCACAGATACGCAGTATTTT	CASSLSAGTIRTDTQYF
TRBD2	TRBV28	TRBJ2-2	few	TGTGCCAGCAGTAACTCCGGACTAGCCCCGAACACCGGGGAGCTGTTTTTT	CASSNSGLAPNTGELFF
-	TRBV7-9	TRBJ2-7	-	TGTGCCAGCAGTCCCACAGGGAGCGAGCAGTACTTC	CASSPTGSEQYF
-	TRBV7-2	TRBJ2-7	few	TGTGCCAGCAGCCGACCCGGGATTTCATACGAGCAGTACTTC	CASSRPGISYEQYF
-	TRBV28	TRBJ1-3	-	TGTGCCAGCAGTTTGGCGCTTGCTGGAAACACCATATATTTT	CASSLALAGNTIYF
TRBD1	TRBV18	TRBJ1-1	few	TGTGCCAGCTCACCGGACAGGGGGCGTACTGAAGCTTTCTTT	CASSPDRGRTEAFF
TRBD1	TRBV7-2	TRBJ2-3	-	TGTGCCAGCAGCTCGCCGGACAGGGGAAGAGATACGCAGTATTTT	CASSSPDRGRDTQYF
-	TRBV19	TRBJ1-1	few	TGTGCCAGTAGTATGCCGGAACCGGGAAGGCGGACTGAAGCTTTCTTT	CASSMPEPGRRTEAFF
TRBD2	TRBV7-2	TRBJ2-4	few	TGTGCCAGCAGCTCCCTTCCCGGGGGGGGAAAAGGAAACATTCAGTACTTC	CASSSLPGGGKGNIQYF
-	TRBV6-5	TRBJ1-4	few	TGTGCCAGCAAACTGTGGGGGAATGAAAAACTGTTTTTT	CASKLWGNEKLFF
-	TRBV25-1	TRBJ2-3	-	TGTGCCAGCAGCCGAGTCCAAGGAACAGATACGCAGTATTTT	CASSRVQGTDTQYF
TRBD1	TRBV6-6	TRBJ2-3	-	TGTGCCAGCAGTTACCCGCCGGGACAGGGACCAGATACGCAGTATTTT	CASSYPPGQGPDTQYF
TRBD1	TRBV11-3	TRBJ2-1	few	TGTGCCAGCAGCTTAGATAAGATTGGGACAGGGGGCGCGATGCAGTTCTTC	CASSLDKIGTGGAMQFF
-	TRBV6-6	TRBJ2-7	few	TGTGCCAGCAGCCGACTAGCCTACGAGCAGTACTTC	CASSRLAYEQYF
-	TRBV7-2	TRBJ2-1	many	TGTGCCAGCAGCTTAGGAGGCGTGGTCTCCTACAATGAGCAGTTCTTC	CASSLGGVVSYNEQFF